What follows are 4 T cell receptor beta chains derived from one specimen sequenced in a study of cytomegalovirus exposure and HLA in healthy donors. Use of 60 Vbeta and 13 Jbeta primers characterized the PCR. TCRdb keeps only in-frame clones here, not all; method: immunoSEQ multiplex PCR. The repertoire holds around 140,000 clones, with roughly three quarters as singletons. Input material: PBMCs. The source of these receptors is a woman between 18 and 29 years old in good health and CMV-seronegative.

This chain connects TRBV9 to TRBJ2-2, with TRBD2 matching over 8 bases. The germline V gene encodes CDR1 SGDLS and CDR2 YYNGEE. V lost 4 bases and J lost 2; bases outside the gene matches: 16. CDR3 length: 19 residues. CDR3 nucleotide sequence: TGTGCCAGCAGCAAAGCGGGGGCAAGCGGGAAACAAAACACCGGGGAGCTGTTTTTT. This encodes CASSKAGASGKQNTGELFF.

The chain couples TRBV2 to TRBJ2-5; D call uncertain. This CDR3 is 13 amino acids long. Per the germline V gene, CDR1 is SNHLY and CDR2 is FYNNEI. V gave up 5 bases and J gave up 4 bases, with 11 bases separating them. CDR3 sequence reads: CASSFGLRETQYF. As DNA, the CDR3 is TGTGCCAGCAGTTTTGGCCTCAGAGAGACCCAGTACTTC.

This clone was counted only a few times. The chain couples TRBV11-2 to TRBJ1-1; D remains unclear. Germline CDR1 reads SGHAT; CDR2 reads FQNNGV. The CDR3 runs to 13 residues. The V and J ends lost 7 bases and 5 bases respectively, with 14 bases between them. The CDR3 sequence: CASTYRRETEAFF. CDR3 coding DNA: TGTGCCAGCACATACCGTCGGGAAACTGAAGCTTTCTTT.

The chain recombines TRBV7-8 with TRBJ1-1; unclear D gene. Germline CDR1 SGHVS, CDR2 FQNEAQ. Trimming stripped 5 bases from V and 7 bases from J, with 14 bases between. The CDR3 contains 13 residues. For the CDR3, the DNA is TGTGCCAGCAGCCCGACAAAATATGGTGAAGCTTTCTTT. Amino acids: CASSPTKYGEAFF.